This T cell receptor beta chain was recovered during a study of cytomegalovirus exposure and HLA in healthy donors. The study ran its PCR with 60 Vbeta and 13 Jbeta primers. Data came from immunoSEQ multiplex PCR; TCRdb stores just in-frame clones and leaves some out. The table shows about 170,000 clones, with approximately 78% occurring only once. The trim removed 3 bases at V and 5 bases at J, leaving 8 bases unmatched. The CDR3 extends over 15 amino acids. Looked up from germline, CDR1 is SGHRS and CDR2 is YFSETQ. Sequenced: PBMCs. The rearrangement uses TRBV5-1 and TRBJ2-5, with 9 bases identical to TRBD1. This receptor was taken from a woman younger than 35 in good health and CMV-seronegative. CDR3 in DNA: TGCGCCAGCAGCTCCTCGGGACAGGGAGCGGAGACCCAGTACTTC. Translating gives CASSSSGQGAETQYF.